This T cell receptor (beta chain) appears in the sequencing data of a study of CXCR3-negative and CXCR3-positive naive CD8 T cells. In the study overall: TRB reads totalled about 135 million, about 1.5 +/- 0.3 million per library.

The CDR3 spans 14 residues. CDR1 SQVTM and CDR2 ANQGSEA come from the germline V gene. Study-wide results and limits: Both naive subsets, CXCR3-negative and CXCR3-positive, displayed similar TRBV-TRBJ usage, unlike memory cells. Both of the naive subsets showed about the same high diversity, but memory CD8+ cells had much less.

The libraries of TRB cDNA were prepared using 5' RACE with UMI labels. TCRdb reanalyzed the 5' RACE reads and collapses them to one entry per CDR3 protein, without DNA. Its table lists 8,800 or so distinct CDR3 sequences. This clonotype is classed as medium-sized (0.01 to 0.1%) by frequency. Its target is not known. Cells that were CD45RO-CCR7+CD27+CD95- constituted naive CD8+ T cells. This clonotype originated in a human donor in good health. Some clones in this sample may be carry-over from other donors' samples. The sample consisted of naive CXCR3- CD8+ T cells from blood. Subset given: CD45RO-CCR7+CD27+CD95- naive CD8+ T cells lacking CXCR3 (TNR3-). V is TRBV29-1 and J is TRBJ1-2; the D gene TCRdb calls, TRBD1, cannot be checked with no DNA. CDR3 region: CSVSGGQGDYGYTF.